The next 8 T cell receptor beta chains were all read from a single sample in a study of T cell repertoires in cytomegalovirus infection. TCRdb ran MiXCR on the reads and lists one entry per CDR3 protein. The table has over 300,000 distinct CDR3 sequences, 9.5% seen once. Sequenced material: PBMCs. The source of these receptors is a human donor in good health (CMV status not recorded). Some clones in this sample may be carry-over from other donors' samples.

This clonotype came up many times. The chain carries TRBV7-9 and TRBJ2-3, with 10 bases matching TRBD1. V was clipped by 7 bases and J by 5 bases; unmatched bases: 9. Germline assignment: CDR1 SEHNR and CDR2 FQNEAQ (reference sequence). The CDR3 spans 15 residues. For the CDR3, the DNA is TGTGCCAGCAACCGCCGGGACAGGGGTTTAGATACGCAGTATTTT. This encodes CASNRRDRGLDTQYF.

V usage is TRBV19 and J usage is TRBJ2-1; D ambiguous. V lost 0 bases, J lost 6 bases, and 15 bases lay in between. The CDR3 is 16 amino acids. The germline gives CDR1 LNHDA, CDR2 SQIVND (reference sequence). The CDR3 coding sequence is TGTGCCAGTAGTATAGATCTCGGGCTAGTTGGCAATGAGCAGTTCTTC. Its translation is CASSIDLGLVGNEQFF.

The V and J genes are TRBV10-3 and TRBJ1-6, with TRBD1 matching over 12 bases. Germline CDR1 and CDR2: ENHRY and SYGVKD. CDR3 length: 16 residues. Trimming removed 3 bases from V and 7 bases from J; junction bases left unmatched: 4. CDR3 sequence (DNA): TGTGCCATCAGTGACCCGGGACAGGGGGCAAATTCACCCCTCCACTTT. Translation gives CAISDPGQGANSPLHF.

This clonotype has a count of ten or more. The genes are TRBV11-2 and TRBJ2-7; 11 bases are shared with TRBD2. Unmatched junction bases numbered 5, after V lost 0 bases and J lost 4 bases. Germline V gene sequence: CDR1 SGHAT, CDR2 FQNNGV. This CDR3 comprises 16 residues. The DNA of the CDR3 is TGTGCCAGCAGCTTAGAGCGGACTAGCGGGTTTTACGAGCAGTACTTC. Translated, it gives CASSLERTSGFYEQYF. The complete variable domain, with remaining parts taken from reference TRBV11-2 and TRBJ2-7, reads EAGVAQSPRYKIIEKRQSVAFWCNPISGHATLYWYQQILGQGPKLLIQFQNNGVVDDSQLPKDRFSAERLKGVDSTLKIQPAKLEDSAVYLCASSLERTSGFYEQYFGPGTRLTVT.

The rearrangement links TRBV6-5 to TRBJ2-5; D may match TRBD1 or TRBD2 (5 bases each). This CDR3 has 16 residues. Trimming took 6 bases from V and 3 from J, leaving 20 bases between them. Germline CDR1 is MNHEY and CDR2 is SVGAGI. The CDR3 is CASSRSSRAGKETQYF. Here the CDR3 DNA reads TGTGCCAGCAGCCGGTCTTCGCGGGCAGGGAAAGAGACCCAGTACTTC.

There are a few counts of this clonotype. The chain links TRBV5-5 to TRBJ2-1; 7 bases are shared with TRBD2. CDR1 and CDR2 (germline): SGHKS, YYEKEE (reference sequence). With 6 bases clipped from V and 2 bases from J, the junction kept 8 bases outside the gene matches. The length of the CDR3 is 15 residues. The CDR3 loop is CASTFVLAAYNEQFF. CDR3 coding DNA: TGTGCCAGCACCTTCGTGCTAGCGGCCTACAATGAGCAGTTCTTC.

This clonotype showed up many times. The chain carries TRBV7-8 and TRBJ2-1, with 12 bases identical to TRBD2. The CDR3 runs to 13 residues. The germline gives CDR1 SGHVS, CDR2 FQNEAQ. Trimming cost V 6 bases and J 8 bases; bases outside gene matches: 2. CDR3 amino acids: CASRSSGRDEQFF. The CDR3 coding sequence is TGTGCCAGCAGGTCTAGCGGGAGGGATGAGCAGTTCTTC.

V gene TRBV19 combines with J gene TRBJ2-1; 8 bases fit TRBD1. J gave up 4 bases and V 3 bases, and 2 bases lay outside the gene matches. Germline CDR1 is LNHDA and CDR2 is SQIVND (reference sequence). The CDR3 covers 14 residues. The CDR3 DNA reads TGTGCCAGTAGTATCCGGACAGGGTACAATGAGCAGTTCTTC. It specifies CASSIRTGYNEQFF.